This T cell receptor beta chain derives from a study of regulatory T cells in long-lasting Graves disease (dated by TCRdb to 2020 to 2023). For the wider study: Antithyroid drugs had been taken for less than 3 months by newly diagnosed Graves' disease patients. This study used TCR sequencing and RNA sequencing of peripheral blood to compare persistent Graves' disease patients against newly diagnosed Graves' disease patients. The study took place in China and was registered as a clinical trial. TCR sequencing covered some 13 persistent and roughly 20 newly diagnosed Graves' disease patients, around 35 samples in total.

Preparation of the library involved multiplex PCR. Data came from an Illumina HiSeq 4000. TCR beta libraries were built with iRepertoire HTBI primers and Arm-PCR amplification of CDR3 regions. Gel purification was performed on PCR products prior to sequencing. As for the authors' bioinformatics: A total of 62 TRBV and more than twelve TRBJ segments were identified across samples and were used for gene usage analysis of CDR3 amino acid clonotypes. COPE and FqMerger were used to merge the filtered high-quality paired reads into contigs. BLAST was used to align contigs to IMGT TRBV, TRBD and TRBJ reference genes, with CDR3 defined following IMGT. Clonotypes above 0.1% frequency were classified as highly expanded clones. Repertoire diversity was measured by Shannon entropy, and V-J evenness by the Gini coefficient. Public clonotypes were defined as clonotypes shared by more than one individual. TCRdb cleaned the public reads at Q25 with fastp, built clones with MiXCR and kept in-frame beta chains. Each entry is one CDR3 protein sequence, shown with its most common DNA and genes. The V and J calls reflect TCRdb's pipeline rather than the authors' work. The sample table holds approximately 460,000 distinct CDR3 sequences, of which roughly 17% were seen once. The ten top clones hold approximately 12% of the sample.

The paper as a whole reports these results and caveats: Only peripheral blood was studied, because thyroid tissue, the primary lesion, was inaccessible. Preferential use of TRBV28, TRBJ1-2 and TRBJ2-5 was observed in persistent disease, whereas TRBV20-1 and TRBJ2-1 were favored in newly diagnosed disease. Sequencing and analysis were limited to the TCR beta chain. Patients with persistent disease shared more public clonotypes (fewer than 3,000) than newly diagnosed patients did (about 1,000). As a limitation, the authors acknowledged that the small sample size may reduce accuracy. Persistent Graves' disease patients showed lower TCR Shannon entropy and fewer highly expanded clones than newly diagnosed patients, suggesting clonal expansion.

The intended sense of this specimen's time point label: newly diagnosed GD, antithyroid drugs for less than 3 months. For both TCR sequencing and RNA sequencing, RNA was extracted from PBMCs using TRIzol. The diagnosis of Graves' disease followed American Thyroid Association guidelines. The patients came from an endocrinology department in Xi'an, China. Each patient gave about 10 milliliters of peripheral blood, collected in an EDTA anticoagulant tube. Ficoll Paque Plus density gradient separation was used to isolate PBMCs, and no additional T cell sorting was done. An Agilent 2100 Bioanalyzer and agarose gel were used to check RNA quality, while a NanoDrop 2000 measured RNA concentration. The CDR3 holds 16 amino acids from the cysteine to the phenylalanine. Only the CDR3 DNA stays, 48 bases, in frame from base 1. The V end gives up 6 bases and the J end 8 bases, leaving 9 bases in the junction not matched to a gene. Based on the germline V gene, the CDR1 and CDR2 sequences are MNHNS and SASEGT.

This clonotype has a count of ten or more. Its antigen is not yet known. No clone much larger than this one lies a single base away; base qualities are absent. In addition, the sample was reused for a study of T cells in Graves' hyperthyroidism and ophthalmopathy. That second publication adds: Graves' hyperthyroidism was defined as stable when no progression to ophthalmopathy occurred over 18 months of follow-up. Hyperthyroidism patients were newly diagnosed, had a disease duration of under 2 months, and were aged 18 to 65 years. Patients with uncontrolled infections, other autoimmune diseases, pregnancy or lactation were excluded. Diagnoses were based on clinical symptoms, serum thyroxine and TRAb, thyroid ultrasound and orbital computed tomography. A first-round RT-PCR of the TCR CDR3 used the HTBI primer set with the Qiagen OneStep RT-PCR kit. Blood samples also contained most of the expanded thyroid clonotypes (frequency above 0.001), which suggests that blood repertoires may reflect thyroid immune responses. Ophthalmopathy was separated from stable hyperthyroidism by a 13 V-J signature model, with approximately 85% sensitivity and around 81% specificity obtained in cross-validation and 80%/75% obtained in testing. In validation, progression to ophthalmopathy was predicted by the model with roughly 71% sensitivity and under 85% specificity, a median of approximately 7.1 months before onset. A discovery cohort of around 98 patients, about 43 with Graves' ophthalmopathy and about 58 with stable Graves' hyperthyroidism, was used to find distinguishing TCR V-J signatures. Prospective prediction of ophthalmopathy was tested in an independent validation cohort of 18 to 20 hyperthyroidism patients and some 17 patients who later progressed to ophthalmopathy. The roughly 94 discovery patients were randomly divided into training and test sets at a 7:3 ratio. In more than 5 Graves' hyperthyroidism patients, the study also compared T-cell repertoires from thyroid tissue with T-cell repertoires from blood. Once sampling was done, hyperthyroidism patients were given methimazole at a starting dose of 30 mg daily, whereas ophthalmopathy patients were given high-dose intravenous methylprednisolone. Libraries were constructed in a second round of multiplex PCR, after which size selection and purification were performed. The libraries were sequenced on an Illumina HiSeq2000 using paired-end 100 bp reads. SOAPnuke was used to process the raw data, with reads discarded if the reads contained adapters or uncalled bases, had a mean Phred below 15, or lacked an exact constant-primer or identifier match. COPE v1.2.5 was used to merge the high-quality paired reads, and each unique nucleotide sequence was defined as a clonotype. MiTCR v1.1 was used to align clonotypes to the IMGT TRBV, TRBD and TRBJ reference segments. Analysis was restricted to V-J combinations with a frequency above 0.0001, which covered roughly 99% of repertoires. The TCS score was defined as the ratio of F50 (clonal expansion) to E x V (chaos), calculated using BLOSUM62-based TCRdist between CDR3 peptides within each V-J. Welch's t-statistics and random forest reduced roughly 540 V-J features to 10 to 15, which were used in a naive Bayes classifier (R e1071). No statistical method was used to set the sample size in advance, and investigators knew the group allocation. According to the paper, TCR Vbeta CDR3 sequencing was carried out on around 140 peripheral blood samples, which came from approximately 41 ophthalmopathy, around 75 hyperthyroidism and some 17 progressor patients.

The source is a woman in her twenties or thirties with Graves disease. Donor details come from another sample of the same person, matched by shared clones. Sequencing used peripheral blood mononuclear cells (PBMCs), obtained at new diagnosis, from a patient treated with antithyroid drugs. The sequence is built from TRBV6-1 and TRBJ2-1; 14 of the junction bases match TRBD2. This receptor carries the CDR3 CASRPPGLAGAYEQFF. The DNA sequence is given as TGTGCCAGCAGGCCGCCGGGACTAGCGGGAGCCTATGAGCAGTTCTTC.